This TCR beta chain originates from a study of shared clonotypes between healthy human individuals. Assay execution proceeded at the deep level. The repertoire was sequenced with immunoSEQ multiplex PCR; TCRdb's copy has only in-frame clones and lacks some. Among around 1,000,000 clones listed, approximately 77% were seen once. Per germline, CDR1 MDHEN and CDR2 SYDVKM. This CDR3 has 15 amino acids. Healthy HIV-negative adults without recent acute infections or vaccinations served as donors. Donors comprised only Caucasian adults living in Nashville, Tennessee. With regard to this clone: One end of the junction varies from germline; a read error may be responsible.

The sequencing sample was made of memory CD4+ T cells from PBMCs. Subset: CD45RA-negative fraction. The TCR sequence derives from a man younger than 35 in good health. Some clones in this sample may be carry-over from other donors' samples. The V gene is TRBV28, the J gene TRBJ2-1; D unclear. The CDR3 here is CASTLPGGSHNEQFF. Written as DNA, the CDR3 is TGTGCCAGCACCCTGCCAGGCGGCTCCCACAATGAGCAGTTCTTC.